The source of this TCR beta chain is a study of shared clonotypes between healthy human individuals. Germline values: CDR1 MNHEY, CDR2 SVGAGI. The CDR3 length is 15 residues. Trimming removed 5 bases from V and 6 bases from J, with 19 bases in between. TCRdb's copy holds only in-frame clones and misses some; the assay was immunoSEQ multiplex PCR. The repertoire holds around 2.5 million clones, with more than 85% as singletons. Sequenced: naive CD4+ T cells from PBMCs. The subset denotes: CD45RA+ positively selected. This TCR was sampled from a man between 18 and 29 years old in good health. Some clones in this sample may be carry-over from other donors' samples. The chain joins TRBV6-5 to TRBJ1-2; D might be TRBD1 (6 bases). Here the CDR3 DNA reads TGTGCCAGCAGTCCCCGGGACACAACATGGAATGGCTACACCTTC. It is translated as CASSPRDTTWNGYTF.